These 8 T cell receptor beta chains were sequenced from one sample in a study of CD8 T cells in ankylosing spondylitis. One entry per CDR3 protein results from TCRdb running MiXCR on the 5' RACE reads. This sample has some 240,000 distinct CDR3 sequences, with around 9.2% found just once. The sample was blood, either unsorted or a sorted T cell fraction (not recorded which). All receptors come from a male donor with ankylosing spondylitis or in good health (not recorded which).

Concerning this clonotype itself: This clone may be a read error of a much larger clone one base away. The CDR3 protein is CAISENRRLGSPLHF. CDR3 coding DNA: TGTGCCATCAGTGAGAATAGGAGGCTCGGGTCACCCCTCCACTTT. The rearrangement joins TRBV10-3 to TRBJ1-6, with no clear D. The CDR3 consists of 15 residues. Trimming removed 2 bases at V and 10 bases at J, with 15 bases between. Germline assignment: CDR1 ENHRY and CDR2 SYGVKD.

This clonotype has a count of ten or more. V usage is TRBV5-1 and J usage is TRBJ1-1; the D gene is possibly TRBD1 (5 bases). Deletions cut 0 bases from V and 4 bases from J, with 13 bases between. This CDR3 has 15 residues. Looked up from germline, CDR1 is SGHRS and CDR2 is YFSETQ. The CDR3 here is CASSLGPGVSTEAFF. The CDR3 DNA reads as TGCGCCAGCAGCTTGGGCCCGGGGGTCAGCACTGAAGCTTTCTTT.

V and J are TRBV7-9 and TRBJ1-2, with TRBD1 identical over 7 bases. The ends lost 3 bases at V and 2 bases at J; junction bases unmatched: 6. CDR3 length: 15 residues. Per germline, CDR1 SEHNR and CDR2 FQNEAQ (reference sequence). As DNA, the CDR3 is TGTGCCAGCAGCTTCCGGGACAGCCTAAACTATGGCTACACCTTC. It yields the protein CASSFRDSLNYGYTF.

The rearrangement links TRBV9 to TRBJ2-3; 8 bases fit TRBD1. CDR3 size: 18 residues. Germline CDR1 is SGDLS and CDR2 is YYNGEE. V gave up 3 bases and J gave up 2 bases; unmatched junction bases: 14. CDR3 sequence (DNA): TGTGCCAGCAGCGAGTCCTCGGCCGGGACAGGTTTCACAGATACGCAGTATTTT. Protein sequence: CASSESSAGTGFTDTQYF.

At least ten counts were recorded for this clonotype. CDR3 protein: CAWFGRGPGNTGELFF. The CDR3 DNA reads as TGTGCCTGGTTCGGCAGGGGGCCTGGGAACACCGGGGAGCTGTTTTTT. J is TRBJ2-2 and V is TRBV30, with 8 bases matching TRBD1. Germline-derived CDR1 and CDR2 are GTSNPN and SVGIG (reference sequence). Trimming removed 5 bases from V and 1 base from J; junction bases left unmatched: 9. The CDR3 length is 16 residues.

This clonotype was detected many times. The J gene is TRBJ2-3, the V gene TRBV29-1, with a tentative D call TRBD1 (5 bases). CDR1 and CDR2 (germline): SQVTM, ANQGSEA. Deletions cut 0 bases from V and 5 bases from J, with 18 bases between. The CDR3 has 16 residues. The CDR3 sequence is CSVEDPLGQGRDTQYF. CDR3 nucleotides: TGCAGCGTTGAAGATCCGTTGGGGCAGGGAAGAGATACGCAGTATTTT.

This clonotype was seen repeatedly, ten times or more. The rearrangement links TRBV12-3 or TRBV12-4 to TRBJ1-5, with D tentatively TRBD1 (5 bases). Trimming shortened V by 3 bases and J by 1 base, and 7 bases separated the two germline ends. The CDR3 length is 14 residues. The CDR3 reads CASSFGASNQPQHF. DNA for the CDR3: TGTGCCAGCAGTTTTGGGGCCAGCAATCAGCCCCAGCATTTT.

At least ten counts were recorded for this clonotype. V is TRBV11-2 and J is TRBJ1-4; D is possibly TRBD1 (6 bases). V lost 5 bases to trimming and J lost 11 bases, with 12 bases between them. Germline-derived CDR1 and CDR2 are SGHAT and FQNNGV. This CDR3 has 12 residues. In nucleotides, the CDR3 is TGTGCCAGCAGCCCGGACAGTGGTAAACTGTTTTTT. Translating it yields CASSPDSGKLFF.